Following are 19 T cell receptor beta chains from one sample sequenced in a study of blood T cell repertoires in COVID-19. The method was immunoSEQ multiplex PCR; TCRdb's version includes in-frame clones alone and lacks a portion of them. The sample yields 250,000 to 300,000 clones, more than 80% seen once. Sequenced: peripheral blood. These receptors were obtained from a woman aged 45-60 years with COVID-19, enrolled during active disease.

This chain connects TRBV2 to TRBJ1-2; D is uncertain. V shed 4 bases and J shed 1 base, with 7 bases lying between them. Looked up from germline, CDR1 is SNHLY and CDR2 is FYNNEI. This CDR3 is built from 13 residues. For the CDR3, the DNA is TGTGCCAGCAGTGTCGGGGTTAACTATGGCTACACCTTC. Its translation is CASSVGVNYGYTF.

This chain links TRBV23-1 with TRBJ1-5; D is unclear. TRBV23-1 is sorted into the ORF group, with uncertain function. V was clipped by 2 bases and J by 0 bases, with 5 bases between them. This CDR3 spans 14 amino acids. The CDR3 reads CASSQKHSNQPQHF. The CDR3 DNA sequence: TGCGCCAGCAGTCAAAAACATAGCAATCAGCCCCAGCATTTT.

This chain's CDR3 is CASSYTKRDSYEQYF. The CDR3 DNA reads as TGTGCCAGCAGCTATACTAAGCGGGATTCCTACGAGCAGTACTTC. The chain carries TRBV25-1 and TRBJ2-7; 7 bases are a match to TRBD2. The V and J ends lost 6 bases and 1 base, in that order; junction bases with no gene match: 9. The CDR3 sequence is 15 residues long. From germline, CDR1 is MGHDK and CDR2 SYGVNS.

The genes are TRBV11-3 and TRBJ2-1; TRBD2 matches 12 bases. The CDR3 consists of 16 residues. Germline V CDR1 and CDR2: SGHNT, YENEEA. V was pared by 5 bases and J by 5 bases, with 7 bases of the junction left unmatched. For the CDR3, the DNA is TGTGCCAGCAGCGTAACGGGACTAGCGGGCCACAATGAGCAGTTCTTC. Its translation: CASSVTGLAGHNEQFF.

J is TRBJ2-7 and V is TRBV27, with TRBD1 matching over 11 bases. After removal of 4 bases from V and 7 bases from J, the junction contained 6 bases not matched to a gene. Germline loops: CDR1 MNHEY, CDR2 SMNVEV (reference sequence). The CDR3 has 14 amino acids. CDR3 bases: TGTGCCAGCAGTTCCGGACAGGGGGCGAGGGAGCAGTACTTC. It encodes CASSSGQGAREQYF.

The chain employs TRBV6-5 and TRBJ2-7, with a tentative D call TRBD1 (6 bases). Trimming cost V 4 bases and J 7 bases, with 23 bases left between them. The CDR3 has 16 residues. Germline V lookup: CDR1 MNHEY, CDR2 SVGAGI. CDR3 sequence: CASSSPTSRGMREQYF. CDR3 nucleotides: TGTGCCAGCAGTTCCCCGACGAGCAGGGGAATGAGGGAGCAGTACTTC.

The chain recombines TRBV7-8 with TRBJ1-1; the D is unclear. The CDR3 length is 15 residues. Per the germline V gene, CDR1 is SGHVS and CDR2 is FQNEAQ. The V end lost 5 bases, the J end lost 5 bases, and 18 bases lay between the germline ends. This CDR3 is CASSTWVLGGTEAFF. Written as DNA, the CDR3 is TGTGCCAGCAGCACCTGGGTCCTGGGAGGGACTGAAGCTTTCTTT.

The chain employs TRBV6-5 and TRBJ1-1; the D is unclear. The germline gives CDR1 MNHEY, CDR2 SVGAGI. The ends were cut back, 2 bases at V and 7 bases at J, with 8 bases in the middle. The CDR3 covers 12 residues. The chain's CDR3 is CASSYREGEAFF. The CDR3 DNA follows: TGTGCCAGCAGTTACAGGGAGGGTGAAGCTTTCTTT.

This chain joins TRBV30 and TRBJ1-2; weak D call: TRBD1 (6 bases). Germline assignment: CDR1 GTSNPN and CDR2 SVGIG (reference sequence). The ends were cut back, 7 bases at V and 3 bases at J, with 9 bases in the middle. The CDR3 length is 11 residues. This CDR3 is CALQGYYGYTF. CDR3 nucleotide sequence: TGTGCCTTACAGGGATACTATGGCTACACCTTC.

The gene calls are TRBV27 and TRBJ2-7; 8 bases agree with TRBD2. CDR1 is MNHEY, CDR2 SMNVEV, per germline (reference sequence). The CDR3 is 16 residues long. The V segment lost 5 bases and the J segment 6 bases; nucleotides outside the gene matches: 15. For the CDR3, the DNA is TGTGCCAGCAGTCACCGGCCTGTAAGCGGGAGTGGCGAGCAGTACTTC. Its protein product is CASSHRPVSGSGEQYF.

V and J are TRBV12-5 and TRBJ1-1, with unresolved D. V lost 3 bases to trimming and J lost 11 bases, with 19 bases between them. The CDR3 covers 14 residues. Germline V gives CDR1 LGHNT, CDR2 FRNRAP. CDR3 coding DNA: TGTGCTAGTGGTTTAGCCCTCACAGCTAAGAAGGCTTTCTTT. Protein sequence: CASGLALTAKKAFF.

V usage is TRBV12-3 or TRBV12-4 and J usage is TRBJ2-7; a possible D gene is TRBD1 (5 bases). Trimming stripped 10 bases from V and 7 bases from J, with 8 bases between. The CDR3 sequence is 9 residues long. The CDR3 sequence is CATYREQYF. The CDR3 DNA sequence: TGTGCCACCTACAGGGAGCAGTACTTC.

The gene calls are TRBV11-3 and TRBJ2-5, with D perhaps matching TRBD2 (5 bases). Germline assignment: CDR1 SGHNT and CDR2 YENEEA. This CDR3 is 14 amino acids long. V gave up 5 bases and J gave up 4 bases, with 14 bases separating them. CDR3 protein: CASSPVLVGETQYF. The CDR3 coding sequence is TGTGCCAGCAGCCCGGTACTAGTTGGAGAGACCCAGTACTTC. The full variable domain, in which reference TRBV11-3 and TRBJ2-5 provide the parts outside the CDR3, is EAGVVQSPRYKIIEKKQPVAFWCNPISGHNTLYWYLQNLGQGPELLIRYENEEAVDDSQLPKDRFSAERLKGVDSTLKIQPAELGDSAVYLCASSPVLVGETQYFGPGTRLLVL.

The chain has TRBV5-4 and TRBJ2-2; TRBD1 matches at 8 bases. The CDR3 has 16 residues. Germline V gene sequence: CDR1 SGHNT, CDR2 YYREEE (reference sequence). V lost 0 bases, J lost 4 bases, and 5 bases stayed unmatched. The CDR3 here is CASSLVRGLATGELFF. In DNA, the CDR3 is TGTGCCAGCAGCTTGGTCAGGGGGCTGGCCACCGGGGAGCTGTTTTTT. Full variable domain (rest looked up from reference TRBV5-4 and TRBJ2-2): ETGVTQSPTHLIKTRGQQVTLRCSSQSGHNTVSWYQQALGQGPQFIFQYYREEENGRGNFPPRFSGLQFPNYSSELNVNALELDDSALYLCASSLVRGLATGELFFGEGSRLTVL.

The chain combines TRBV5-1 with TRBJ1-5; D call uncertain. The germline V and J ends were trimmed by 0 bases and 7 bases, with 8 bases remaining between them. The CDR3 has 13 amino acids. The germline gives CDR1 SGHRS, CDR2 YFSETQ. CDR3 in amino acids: CASSLVSGQPQHF. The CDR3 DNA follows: TGCGCCAGCAGCTTGGTATCGGGACAGCCCCAGCATTTT.

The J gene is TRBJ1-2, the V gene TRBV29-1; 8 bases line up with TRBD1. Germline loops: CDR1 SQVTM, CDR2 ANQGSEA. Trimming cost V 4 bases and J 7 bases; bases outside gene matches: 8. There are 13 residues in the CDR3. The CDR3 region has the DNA TGCAGCGTTGTCCAGGGGGCTGCTAGTGGCTACACCTTC. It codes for CSVVQGAASGYTF. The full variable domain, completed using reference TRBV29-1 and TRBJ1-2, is SAVISQKPSRDICQRGTSLTIQCQVDSQVTMMFWYRQQPGQSLTLIATANQGSEATYESGFVIDKFPISRPNLTFSTLTVSNMSPEDSSIYLCSVVQGAASGYTFGSGTRLTVV.

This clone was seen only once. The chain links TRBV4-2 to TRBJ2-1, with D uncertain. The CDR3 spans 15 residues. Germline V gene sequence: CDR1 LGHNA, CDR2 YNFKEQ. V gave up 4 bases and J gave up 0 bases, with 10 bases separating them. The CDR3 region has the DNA TGTGCCAGCAGCCTCCACCGGAGCTCCTACAATGAGCAGTTCTTC. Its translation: CASSLHRSSYNEQFF.

CDR3 protein: CASSQEGPRGSPLHF. CDR3 sequence (DNA): TGCGCCAGCAGCCAAGAGGGGCCTCGTGGTTCACCCCTCCACTTT. V gene TRBV4-3 combines with J gene TRBJ1-6, with D possibly being TRBD1 (5 bases). V was pared by 0 bases and J by 9 bases, with 12 bases between. The CDR3 covers 15 residues. Germline-derived CDR1 and CDR2 are LGHNA and YSLEER.

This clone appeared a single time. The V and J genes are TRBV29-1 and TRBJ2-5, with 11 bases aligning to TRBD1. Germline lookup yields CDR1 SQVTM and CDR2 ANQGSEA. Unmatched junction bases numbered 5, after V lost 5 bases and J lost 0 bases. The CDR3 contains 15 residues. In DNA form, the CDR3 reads TGCAGCGTTACAATGGGACAGGGGGACCAAGAGACCCAGTACTTC. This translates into CSVTMGQGDQETQYF.